Each of the 25 T cell receptor beta chains below was sequenced from the same sample in a study of OX40 agonist ivuxolimab in advanced cancers. Clones were sequenced by immunoSEQ multiplex PCR, and TCRdb holds only the in-frame ones, with some missing. The sample carries about 55,000 clones, approximately 85% recorded once. Sequenced here: CD4+ or CD8+ T cells sorted from blood, sampled in a trial of the OX40 agonist ivuxolimab. These receptors all stem from an adult with an advanced solid tumor such as melanoma, head and neck, liver or kidney cancer.

The CDR3, as DNA: TGTGCCAGTAGTAATGGACAGGGCGAATTCGAGTACTTC. It specifies CASSNGQGEFEYF. V is TRBV19 and J is TRBJ2-7; 8 bases are a match to TRBD1. Germline CDR1 reads LNHDA; CDR2 reads SQIVND (reference sequence). The CDR3 sequence is 13 residues long. J gave up 11 bases and V 4 bases, and 10 bases lay outside the gene matches. Based on the CDR3 plus reference TRBV19 and TRBJ2-7, the full variable domain is DGGITQSPKYLFRKEGQNVTLSCEQNLNHDAMYWYRQDPGQGLRLIYYSQIVNDFQKGDIAEGYSVSREKKESFPLTVTSAQKNPTAFYLCASSNGQGEFEYFGPGTRLTVT.

The rearrangement joins TRBV19 to TRBJ1-3, with TRBD1 matching 7 bases. This CDR3 region has 14 residues. Per germline, CDR1 LNHDA and CDR2 SQIVND (reference sequence). The V segment lost 6 bases and the J segment 2 bases; nucleotides outside the gene matches: 4. CDR3 DNA: TGTGCCAGTAGGCCCGACAGGGCTGGAAACACCATATATTTT. This sequence encodes CASRPDRAGNTIYF.

This clone appeared once. The chain joins TRBV27 to TRBJ1-5; 7 bases map to TRBD1. Trimming removed 5 bases from V and 3 bases from J; junction bases left unmatched: 4. The CDR3 extends over 14 amino acids. The germline gives CDR1 MNHEY, CDR2 SMNVEV (reference sequence). The DNA of the CDR3 is TGTGCCAGCAGTGCACAGGGGACCAATCAGCCCCAGCATTTT. Translating gives CASSAQGTNQPQHF.

The chain is built from TRBV6-1 and TRBJ1-5; D may be TRBD1 (5 bases). Germline CDR1 is MNHNS and CDR2 is SASEGT. The CDR3 loop spans 18 amino acids. With 0 bases removed from V and 1 base from J, the gap between germline ends came to 16 bases. In DNA, the CDR3 is TGTGCCAGCAGTGAAGCCTCCCCGGGAGGGGCCAGCAATCAGCCCCAGCATTTT. As protein: CASSEASPGGASNQPQHF.

The rearrangement uses TRBV7-9 and TRBJ2-7, with D perhaps TRBD1 (6 bases). CDR1 and CDR2 (germline): SEHNR, FQNEAQ (reference sequence). Trimming removed 3 bases at V and 5 bases at J, with 14 bases between. The CDR3 loop spans 14 amino acids. CDR3 residues: CASSFGGSGDEQYF. The DNA of the CDR3 is TGTGCCAGCAGCTTCGGTGGGTCAGGGGACGAGCAGTACTTC. Looking up the rest from reference TRBV7-9 and TRBJ2-7 gives the full variable domain: DTGVSQNPRHKITKRGQNVTFRCDPISEHNRLYWYRQTLGQGPEFLTYFQNEAQLEKSRLLSDRFSAERPKGSFSTLEIQRTEQGDSAMYLCASSFGGSGDEQYFGPGTRLTVT.

The rearrangement uses TRBV7-2 and TRBJ1-1; D is ambiguous. The CDR3 spans 11 residues. V was pared by 4 bases and J by 10 bases, with 10 bases between. Germline CDR1 is SGHTA and CDR2 is FQGNSA. CDR3 nucleotides: TGTGCCAGCAGCTCTAGGACGCGAGCTTTCTTT. Translating gives CASSSRTRAFF. Variable domain in full (rest from reference TRBV7-2 and TRBJ1-1): GAGVSQSPSNKVTEKGKDVELRCDPISGHTALYWYRQSLGQGLEFLIYFQGNSAPDKSGLPSDRFSAERTGGSVSTLTIQRTQQEDSAVYLCASSSRTRAFFGQGTRLTVV.

This clone was counted a single time. CDR3 nucleotide sequence: TGTGCCAGCAACCGCTTATCAGGGAGAGAGACCCAGTACTTC. Translating gives CASNRLSGRETQYF. The chain recombines TRBV7-2 with TRBJ2-5; D is possibly TRBD1 or TRBD2 (5 bases each). Looked up from germline, CDR1 is SGHTA and CDR2 is FQGNSA. V shed 7 bases and J shed 4 bases, with 16 bases lying between them. The CDR3 has 14 residues. Full variable domain (missing parts from reference TRBV7-2 and TRBJ2-5): GAGVSQSPSNKVTEKGKDVELRCDPISGHTALYWYRQSLGQGLEFLIYFQGNSAPDKSGLPSDRFSAERTGGSVSTLTIQRTQQEDSAVYLCASNRLSGRETQYFGPGTRLLVL.

This clone showed up just once. This chain links TRBV6-1 with TRBJ1-2, with 8 bases lining up with TRBD1. The CDR3 totals 13 residues. The germline V gene encodes CDR1 MNHNS and CDR2 SASEGT. Losses at the gene ends were 3 bases for V and 4 bases for J; bases not matched to a gene: 1. In DNA form, the CDR3 reads TGTGCCAGCAGTGACAGGGGGCTCTATGGCTACACCTTC. Protein sequence: CASSDRGLYGYTF.

The chain has TRBV4-3 and TRBJ2-1; 7 nucleotides line up with TRBD1. CDR3 length equals 15 residues. Germline assignment: CDR1 LGHNA and CDR2 YSLEER. Losses at the gene ends were 0 bases for V and 9 bases for J; bases not matched to a gene: 8. CDR3: CASSQEPETGSEQFF. The DNA of the CDR3 is TGCGCCAGCAGCCAAGAACCCGAGACAGGGAGTGAGCAGTTCTTC.

This clone occurred a few times. The chain combines TRBV7-2 with TRBJ2-1; no reliable D call. The CDR3 is 12 residues long. V lost 5 bases and J lost 10, with 12 bases in between. Germline V gives CDR1 SGHTA, CDR2 FQGNSA. The CDR3 sequence is CASSPLVWEQFF. In DNA form, the CDR3 reads TGTGCCAGCAGCCCCCTCGTATGGGAGCAGTTCTTC.

This rearrangement joins TRBV5-1 to TRBJ1-2; 7 positions agree with TRBD1. Trimming cost V 3 bases and J 7 bases; bases outside gene matches: 3. CDR3 size: 12 residues. CDR1 and CDR2 (germline): SGHRS, YFSETQ. This CDR3 reads CASSWDSAGYTF. DNA for the CDR3: TGCGCCAGCAGCTGGGACAGTGCTGGCTACACCTTC.

The chain is built from TRBV6-5 and TRBJ2-2; a weak D match, TRBD1 (6 bases). The CDR3 spans 13 residues. V was pared by 8 bases and J by 3 bases, with 10 bases between. Germline CDR1 MNHEY, CDR2 SVGAGI. The CDR3 coding sequence is TGTGCCAGCGGGACACGATACACCGGGGAGCTGTTTTTT. Translation: CASGTRYTGELFF.

The V gene is TRBV29-1, the J gene TRBJ2-1; D is uncertain. This CDR3 has 8 residues. CDR1 and CDR2 from the germline V gene are SQVTM and ANQGSEA. CDR3 residues: CGYNEQFF. The CDR3 DNA is TGCGGATACAATGAGCAGTTCTTC.

The chain is built from TRBV6-5 and TRBJ1-2, with a weak D call TRBD1 (5 bases). Trimming pared 5 bases from V and 3 bases from J, leaving 10 bases between. The CDR3 sequence is 13 residues long. The germline gives CDR1 MNHEY, CDR2 SVGAGI. The CDR3 spells CASSVSGDYGYTF. DNA for the CDR3: TGTGCCAGCAGTGTCTCGGGGGACTATGGCTACACCTTC.

Turning to this clone: The sample carries other DNA sequences with the same CDR3. This sequence joins TRBV11-3 and TRBJ2-5; TRBD1 matches 7 bases. Looked up from germline, CDR1 is SGHNT and CDR2 is YENEEA. V was pared by 4 bases and J by 2 bases, with 1 base of the junction left unmatched. The CDR3 has 13 residues. CDR3 sequence: CASSSGQQETQYF. The CDR3 nucleotides are TGTGCCAGCAGCTCGGGACAGCAAGAGACCCAGTACTTC.

The chain joins TRBV5-1 to TRBJ1-2; no clear D. This CDR3 is built from 15 residues. Germline CDR1 is SGHRS and CDR2 is YFSETQ. Trimming pared 7 bases from V and 4 bases from J, leaving 20 bases between. The CDR3 nucleotides are TGCGCCAGCCAACTCTTAGGCGGGCAAGGCTATGGCTACACCTTC. This translates into CASQLLGGQGYGYTF.

This sequence joins TRBV5-1 and TRBJ1-1; D remains unclear. Germline values: CDR1 SGHRS, CDR2 YFSETQ. CDR3 length equals 13 residues. Trimming pared 0 bases from V and 2 bases from J, leaving 5 bases between. The CDR3 nucleotides read TGCGCCAGCAGCTTGGCAGCCAACACTGAAGCTTTCTTT. Translation gives CASSLAANTEAFF.

The chain combines TRBV5-1 with TRBJ2-5; 9 nucleotides agree with TRBD1. In germline, CDR1 is SGHRS, CDR2 YFSETQ. The CDR3 loop spans 15 amino acids. Trimming removed 5 bases from V and 0 bases from J; junction bases left unmatched: 5. The CDR3 here is CASRMGTGYQETQYF. Here the CDR3 DNA reads TGCGCCAGCAGGATGGGGACAGGGTACCAAGAGACCCAGTACTTC. Together with reference TRBV5-1 and TRBJ2-5, the CDR3 gives the full variable domain: KAGVTQTPRYLIKTRGQQVTLSCSPISGHRSVSWYQQTPGQGLQFLFEYFSETQRNKGNFPGRFSGRQFSNSRSEMNVSTLELGDSALYLCASRMGTGYQETQYFGPGTRLLVL.

The chain is built from TRBV5-6 and TRBJ1-1; no clear D gene. Deletions cut 0 bases from V and 10 bases from J, with 13 bases between. Germline loops: CDR1 SGHDT, CDR2 YYEEEE. The CDR3 covers 13 residues. CDR3 nucleotide sequence: TGTGCCAGCAGCTTGGGACTGAAGACTTCAGCTTTCTTT. It translates to CASSLGLKTSAFF.

V usage is TRBV6-1 and J usage is TRBJ2-1; 11 nucleotides line up with TRBD2. Germline lookup yields CDR1 MNHNS and CDR2 SASEGT. There are 14 residues in the CDR3. J was trimmed by 7 bases and V by 5 bases; bases with no gene match: 4. Here the CDR3 DNA reads TGTGCCAGCAGTAAGGGACTAGCGGAGAATGAGCAGTTCTTC. Protein product: CASSKGLAENEQFF.

V usage is TRBV9 and J usage is TRBJ1-1, with 7 bases matching TRBD1. Trimming took 3 bases from V and 9 from J; bases not matched to a gene: 14. The V gene's germline CDR1 is SGDLS and CDR2 YYNGEE. CDR3 length equals 15 residues. For the CDR3, the DNA is TGTGCCAGCAGCGGCAAGGGGGCCCCCATAGAAAAAGCTTTCTTT. Protein product: CASSGKGAPIEKAFF.

This clone appeared a few times. The CDR3 spells CASSLGTFSYEQYF. The CDR3 nucleotides read TGTGCCAGCAGTTTAGGGACATTTTCCTACGAGCAGTACTTC. This chain uses TRBV28 with TRBJ2-7; a weak D match, TRBD1 (6 bases). The CDR3 is 14 residues long. The germline V gene encodes CDR1 MDHEN and CDR2 SYDVKM. Trimming removed 2 bases at V and 1 base at J, with 9 bases between.

The rearrangement links TRBV2 to TRBJ2-5; possibly TRBD2 for D (6 bases). The CDR3 extends over 15 amino acids. Germline lookup yields CDR1 SNHLY and CDR2 FYNNEI. The V end lost 5 bases, the J end lost 2 bases, and 15 bases lay between the germline ends. CDR3 residues: CASSSVSGTQETQYF. The CDR3 DNA reads as TGTGCCAGCAGTAGTGTTAGCGGAACTCAAGAGACCCAGTACTTC.

This clone was detected a few times. The chain is built from TRBV28 and TRBJ2-7; TRBD2 is a possible D gene (6 bases). This CDR3 has 13 residues. CDR1 is MDHEN and CDR2 is SYDVKM in the germline V gene. V gave up 8 bases and J gave up 2 bases, with 13 bases separating them. The CDR3 coding sequence is TGTGCCAGCTGTGCGGCGGGAACCTACGAGCAGTACTTC. Amino acid sequence: CASCAAGTYEQYF.

The gene calls are TRBV7-9 and TRBJ2-7; D gene uncertain. V was shortened by 1 base and J by 2 bases, with 3 bases between the two germline ends. CDR3 length: 12 amino acids. Germline values: CDR1 SEHNR, CDR2 FQNEAQ (reference sequence). This CDR3 is CASSLVTYEQYF. The CDR3 nucleotides are TGTGCCAGCAGCTTAGTAACCTACGAGCAGTACTTC.